This T cell receptor (beta chain) was recovered during a study of brain T cells in children with intractable seizures. The germline V gene has CDR1 SQVTM and CDR2 ANQGSEA. The trim removed 3 bases at V and 6 bases at J, leaving 0 bases unmatched. CDR3 length: 11 amino acids. Some clones are missing from TCRdb's copy, which holds only in-frame ones; the method was immunoSEQ multiplex PCR. The table includes around 38,000 clones, about nine tenths detected once. This clone was seen a few times. The clonotype originates from a girl aged 2 to 9 with tuberous sclerosis and intractable seizures. Material: peripheral blood, obtained at surgery. This chain connects TRBV29-1 to TRBJ2-3; 7 nucleotides agree with TRBD2. CDR3 nucleotides: TGCAGCGTTGACGGGGGGGATACGCAGTATTTT. Translated, it gives CSVDGGDTQYF.